This T cell receptor (beta chain) was found in a study of blood T cell repertoires in COVID-19. This clone was detected only a few times. The V end lost 1 base, the J end lost 5 bases, and 8 bases lay between the germline ends. CDR1 is SGHVS, CDR2 FNYEAQ, per germline. The CDR3 runs 13 residues. Method: immunoSEQ multiplex PCR; TCRdb's copy keeps in-frame clones and lacks some. The data contain 270,000 or so clones, roughly 80% of them singletons. The sequencing sample was made of peripheral blood. V gene TRBV7-6 combines with J gene TRBJ1-1; D perhaps matches TRBD1 (6 bases). This receptor was taken from a woman aged 45-60 years who had recovered from COVID-19. CDR3 loop: CASSLGDITEAFF. CDR3 nucleotides: TGTGCCAGCAGCTTAGGGGACATTACTGAAGCTTTCTTT.